This T cell receptor beta chain was profiled in a study of cytomegalovirus exposure and HLA in healthy donors. Study-wide background: HLA-typed donors were the source of about 85 million unique TCRs held in an early data release. The study's findings and limits: Previous analysis showed most TCR beta V segments were productive about 87% or about 30% of the time. Highest at DRB1 and lowest at HLA-C, TCR association rates differed among HLA loci in a later analysis. In most subjects, TCR beta sequences reportedly gave accurate predictions of HLA-A and HLA-B alleles.

Notes on this clone: Antigen unknown.

PCR used 60 Vbeta primers and 13 Jbeta primers. TCRdb's table, derived via immunoSEQ multiplex PCR, lists solely in-frame clones and lacks some. This table has 100,000 to 150,000 clones, 75% to 85% appearing once. The receptor comes from a woman aged 45-60 years in good health and CMV-seropositive. Sequencing was done on a sample of PBMCs.

The CDR3 bases are TGTGCCAGCAGTTACGGTTCACCCCTCCACTTT. Translating it yields CASSYGSPLHF. V is TRBV6-1 and J is TRBJ1-6; no reliable D call. The germline V and J ends were trimmed by 5 bases and 9 bases, with 5 bases remaining between them. This CDR3 contains 11 residues. Germline CDR1 MNHNS, CDR2 SASEGT.